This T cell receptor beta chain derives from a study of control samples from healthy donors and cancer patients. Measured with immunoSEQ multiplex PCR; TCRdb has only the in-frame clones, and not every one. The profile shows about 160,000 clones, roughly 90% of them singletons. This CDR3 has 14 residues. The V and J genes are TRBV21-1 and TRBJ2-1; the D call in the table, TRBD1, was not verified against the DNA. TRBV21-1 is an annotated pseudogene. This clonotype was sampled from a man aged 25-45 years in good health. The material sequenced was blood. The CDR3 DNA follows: TGTGCCAGTCTTACGGGACAGGGGGCAGATGAGCAGTTCTTC. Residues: CASLTGQGADEQFF.